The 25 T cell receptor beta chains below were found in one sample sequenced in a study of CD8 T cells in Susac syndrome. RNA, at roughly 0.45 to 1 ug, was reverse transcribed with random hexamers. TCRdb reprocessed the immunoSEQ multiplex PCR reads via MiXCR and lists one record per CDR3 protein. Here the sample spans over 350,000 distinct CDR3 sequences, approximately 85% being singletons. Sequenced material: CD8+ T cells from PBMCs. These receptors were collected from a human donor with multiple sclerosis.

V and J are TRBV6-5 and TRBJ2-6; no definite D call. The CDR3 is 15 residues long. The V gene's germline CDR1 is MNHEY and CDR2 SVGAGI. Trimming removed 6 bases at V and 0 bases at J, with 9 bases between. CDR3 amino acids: CASRGRGSGANVLTF. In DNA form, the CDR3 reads TGTGCCAGCAGGGGTCGAGGCTCTGGGGCCAACGTCCTGACTTTC.

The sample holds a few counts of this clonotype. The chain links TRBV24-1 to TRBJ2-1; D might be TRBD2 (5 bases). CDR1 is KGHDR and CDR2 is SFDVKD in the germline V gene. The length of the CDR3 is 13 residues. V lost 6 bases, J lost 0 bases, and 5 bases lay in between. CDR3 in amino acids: CATSTSSYNEQFF. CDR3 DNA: TGTGCCACCAGTACTAGCTCCTACAATGAGCAGTTCTTC.

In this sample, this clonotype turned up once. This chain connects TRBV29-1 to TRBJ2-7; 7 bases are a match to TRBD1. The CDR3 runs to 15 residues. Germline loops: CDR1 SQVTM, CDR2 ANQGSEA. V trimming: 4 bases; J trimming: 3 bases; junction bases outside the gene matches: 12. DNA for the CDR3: TGCAGCGTTGCCCCAGCCAGCACAGGGGACTACGAGCAGTACTTC. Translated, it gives CSVAPASTGDYEQYF.

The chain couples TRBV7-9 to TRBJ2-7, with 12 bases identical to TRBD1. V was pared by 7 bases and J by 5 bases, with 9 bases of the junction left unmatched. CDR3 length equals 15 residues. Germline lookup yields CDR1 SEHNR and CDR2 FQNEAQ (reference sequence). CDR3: CASTQSGTGGHEQYF. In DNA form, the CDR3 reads TGTGCCAGCACCCAGAGCGGGACAGGGGGCCACGAGCAGTACTTC.

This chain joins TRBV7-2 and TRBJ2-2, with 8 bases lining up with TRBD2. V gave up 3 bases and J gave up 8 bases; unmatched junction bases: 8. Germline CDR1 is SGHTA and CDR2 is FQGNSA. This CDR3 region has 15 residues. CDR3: CASSFSGMPPGELFF. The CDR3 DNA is TGTGCCAGCAGCTTTAGCGGGATGCCCCCGGGGGAGCTGTTTTTT.

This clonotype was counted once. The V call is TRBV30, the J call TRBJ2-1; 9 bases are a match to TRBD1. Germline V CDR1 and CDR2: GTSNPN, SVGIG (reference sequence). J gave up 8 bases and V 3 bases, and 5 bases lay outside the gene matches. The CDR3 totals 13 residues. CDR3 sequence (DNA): TGTGCCTGGAGGGGGACAGGGCAAGATGAGCAGTTCTTC. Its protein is CAWRGTGQDEQFF.

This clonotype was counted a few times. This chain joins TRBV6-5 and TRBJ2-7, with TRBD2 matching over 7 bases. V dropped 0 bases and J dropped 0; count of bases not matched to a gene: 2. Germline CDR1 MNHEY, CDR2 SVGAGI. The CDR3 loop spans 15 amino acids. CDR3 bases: TGTGCCAGCAGTTACTCGGGAGGGAGCTCCTACGAGCAGTACTTC. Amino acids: CASSYSGGSSYEQYF.

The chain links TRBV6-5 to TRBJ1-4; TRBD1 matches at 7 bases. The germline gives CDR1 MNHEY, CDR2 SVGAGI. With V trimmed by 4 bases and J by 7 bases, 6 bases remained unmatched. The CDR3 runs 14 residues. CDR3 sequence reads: CASSSETGSEKLFF. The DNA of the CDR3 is TGTGCCAGCAGTTCAGAGACAGGGAGTGAAAAACTGTTTTTT.

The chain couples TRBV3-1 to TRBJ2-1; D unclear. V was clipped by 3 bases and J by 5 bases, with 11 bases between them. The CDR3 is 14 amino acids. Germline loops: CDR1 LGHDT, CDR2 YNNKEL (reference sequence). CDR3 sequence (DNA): TGTGCCAGCAGCCATCACATCGAACACAATGAGCAGTTCTTC. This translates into CASSHHIEHNEQFF.

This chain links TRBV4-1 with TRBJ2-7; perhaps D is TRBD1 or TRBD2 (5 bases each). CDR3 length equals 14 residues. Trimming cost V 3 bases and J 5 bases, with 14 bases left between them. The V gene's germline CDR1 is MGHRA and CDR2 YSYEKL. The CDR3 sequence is CASSHLGGVDEQYF. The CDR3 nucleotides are TGCGCCAGCAGCCACCTTGGGGGAGTTGACGAGCAGTACTTC.

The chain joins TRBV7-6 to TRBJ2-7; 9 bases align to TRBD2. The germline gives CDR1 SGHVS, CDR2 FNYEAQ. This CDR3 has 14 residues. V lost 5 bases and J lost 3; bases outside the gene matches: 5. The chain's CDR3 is CASSRTSESYEQYF. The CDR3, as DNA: TGTGCCAGCAGCCGGACTAGCGAGAGCTACGAGCAGTACTTC.

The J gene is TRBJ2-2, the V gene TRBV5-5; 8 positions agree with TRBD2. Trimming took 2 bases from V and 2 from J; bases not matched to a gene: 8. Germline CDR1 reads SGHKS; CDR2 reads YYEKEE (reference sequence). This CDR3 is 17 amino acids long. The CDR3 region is CASSLPRLAPNTGELFF. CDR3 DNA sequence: TGTGCCAGCAGCTTACCTAGACTAGCGCCCAACACCGGGGAGCTGTTTTTT.

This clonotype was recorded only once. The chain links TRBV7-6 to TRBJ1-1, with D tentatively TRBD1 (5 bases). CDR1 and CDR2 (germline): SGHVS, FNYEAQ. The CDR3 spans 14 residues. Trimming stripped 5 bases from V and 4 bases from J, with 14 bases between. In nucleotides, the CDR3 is TGTGCCAGCAGCCAGATTATCGGGGCCACTGAAGCTTTCTTT. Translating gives CASSQIIGATEAFF.

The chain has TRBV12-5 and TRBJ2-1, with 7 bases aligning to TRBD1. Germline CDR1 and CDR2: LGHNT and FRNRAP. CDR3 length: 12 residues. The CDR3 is CGGTDYYNEQFF. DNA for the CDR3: TGTGGGGGGACAGATTACTACAATGAGCAGTTCTTC.

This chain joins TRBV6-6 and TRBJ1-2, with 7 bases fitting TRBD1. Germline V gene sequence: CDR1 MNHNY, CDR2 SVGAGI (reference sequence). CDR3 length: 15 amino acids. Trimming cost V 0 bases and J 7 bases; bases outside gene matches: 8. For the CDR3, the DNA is TGTGCCAGCAGTTACTCGGAAGGGGGCGCGTTTGGCTACACCTTC. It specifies CASSYSEGGAFGYTF.

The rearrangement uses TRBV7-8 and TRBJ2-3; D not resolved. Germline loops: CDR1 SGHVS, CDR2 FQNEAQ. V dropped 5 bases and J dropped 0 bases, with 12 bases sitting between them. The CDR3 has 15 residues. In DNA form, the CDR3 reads TGTGCCAGCAGCACCCCAGGAGTAAGCACAGATACGCAGTATTTT. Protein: CASSTPGVSTDTQYF.

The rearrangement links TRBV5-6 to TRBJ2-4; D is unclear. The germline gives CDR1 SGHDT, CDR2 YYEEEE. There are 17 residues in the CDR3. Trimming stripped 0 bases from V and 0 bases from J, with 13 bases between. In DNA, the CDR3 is TGTGCCAGCAGCTTGGCCTCCCAGACACTAGCCAAAAACATTCAGTACTTC. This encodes CASSLASQTLAKNIQYF.

The CDR3 protein is CASSPGLNFEQFF. The CDR3 nucleotides read TGTGCCAGCAGCCCGGGACTTAATTTTGAGCAGTTCTTC. J is TRBJ2-1 and V is TRBV14; possibly TRBD2 for D (6 bases). Germline CDR1 and CDR2: SGHDN and FVKESK. V was cut by 4 bases and J by 9 bases, with 13 bases left in between. The CDR3 consists of 13 residues.

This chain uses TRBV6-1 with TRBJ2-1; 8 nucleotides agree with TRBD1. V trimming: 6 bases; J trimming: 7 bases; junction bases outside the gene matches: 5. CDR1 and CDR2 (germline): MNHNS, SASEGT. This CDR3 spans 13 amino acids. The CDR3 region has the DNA TGTGCCAGCAGCCGAACAGGGGGAAATGAGCAGTTCTTC. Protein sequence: CASSRTGGNEQFF.

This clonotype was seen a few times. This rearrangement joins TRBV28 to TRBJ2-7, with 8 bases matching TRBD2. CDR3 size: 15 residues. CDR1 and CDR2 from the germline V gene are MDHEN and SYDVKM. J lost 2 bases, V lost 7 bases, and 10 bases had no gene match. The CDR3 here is CASTDWAGGTYEQYF. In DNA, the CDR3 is TGTGCCAGCACTGACTGGGCGGGGGGAACCTACGAGCAGTACTTC.

This CDR3 is CASKGGSGSYEQFF. CDR3 bases: TGTGCCAGCAAGGGGGGTAGCGGGAGCTATGAGCAGTTCTTC. The chain has TRBV2 and TRBJ2-1; 9 bases match TRBD2. CDR1 is SNHLY and CDR2 is FYNNEI in the germline V gene. The CDR3 has 14 amino acids. Trimming took 7 bases from V and 8 from J; bases not matched to a gene: 9.

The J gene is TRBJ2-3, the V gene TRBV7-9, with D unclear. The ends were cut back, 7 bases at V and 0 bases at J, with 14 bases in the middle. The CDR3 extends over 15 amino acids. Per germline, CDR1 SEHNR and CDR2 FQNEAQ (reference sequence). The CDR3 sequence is CASTPSRSSTDTQYF. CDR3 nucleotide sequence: TGTGCCAGCACCCCTTCAAGATCTAGCACAGATACGCAGTATTTT.

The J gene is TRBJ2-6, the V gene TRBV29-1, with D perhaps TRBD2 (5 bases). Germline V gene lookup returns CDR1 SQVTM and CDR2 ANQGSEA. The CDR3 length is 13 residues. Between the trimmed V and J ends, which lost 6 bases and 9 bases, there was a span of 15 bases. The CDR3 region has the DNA TGCAGCGTGGAGGACTGGGCGGACAACGTCCTGACTTTC. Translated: CSVEDWADNVLTF.

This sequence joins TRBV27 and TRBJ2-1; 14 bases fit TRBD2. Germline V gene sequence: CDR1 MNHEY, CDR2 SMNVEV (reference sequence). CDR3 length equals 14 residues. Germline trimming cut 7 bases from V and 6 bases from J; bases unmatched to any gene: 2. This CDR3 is CASKGLAGANEQFF. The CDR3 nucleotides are TGTGCCAGCAAGGGACTAGCGGGAGCCAATGAGCAGTTCTTC.

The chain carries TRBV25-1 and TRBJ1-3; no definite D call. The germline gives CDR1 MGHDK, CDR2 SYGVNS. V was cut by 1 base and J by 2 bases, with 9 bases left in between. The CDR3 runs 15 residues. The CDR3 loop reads CASSEFEGTGNTIYF. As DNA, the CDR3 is TGTGCCAGCAGTGAATTCGAGGGTACTGGAAACACCATATATTTT.